These 32 T cell receptor beta chains came from one sample sequenced in a study of blood T cell repertoires in COVID-19. Here immunoSEQ multiplex PCR was the method, and the copy in TCRdb shows in-frame clones only, minus some. This sample has about 260,000 clones, with approximately 84% found just once. Sequenced: peripheral blood. The origin of the receptors is a human donor in a cohort sampled during active COVID-19.

The V call is TRBV6-5, the J call TRBJ1-6, with D uncertain. V was shortened by 9 bases and J by 7 bases, with 16 bases between the two germline ends. The length of the CDR3 is 14 residues. Per the germline V gene, CDR1 is MNHEY and CDR2 is SVGAGI. CDR3 coding DNA: TGTGCCAGTGCGGCCATCTCACAAAATTCACCCCTCCACTTT. Its translation: CASAAISQNSPLHF.

CDR3 nucleotides: TGTGCCAGCAGCCAAGATTCCCCAGCGGCCCAAGAGACCCAGTACTTC. Residues: CASSQDSPAAQETQYF. The chain employs TRBV4-2 and TRBJ2-5; tentative D call: TRBD2 (5 bases). The CDR3 has 16 residues. CDR1 and CDR2 (germline): LGHNA, YNFKEQ. V lost 0 bases to trimming and J lost 1 base, with 12 bases between them.

The chain employs TRBV19 and TRBJ1-3; D remains ambiguous. This CDR3 has 13 residues. V was trimmed by 5 bases and J by 1 base, leaving 6 bases between them. CDR1 is LNHDA, CDR2 SQIVND, per germline (reference sequence). CDR3 region: CASSPTSGNTIYF. Here the CDR3 DNA reads TGTGCCAGTAGTCCGACATCTGGAAACACCATATATTTT.

This chain joins TRBV7-9 and TRBJ2-6, with 9 nucleotides matching TRBD1. Germline CDR1 SEHNR, CDR2 FQNEAQ (reference sequence). V was clipped by 5 bases and J by 0 bases; unmatched bases: 5. The CDR3 is made up of 17 amino acids. The CDR3 DNA reads TGTGCCAGCAGCCCCGGGACAGGGCCCTCTGGGGCCAACGTCCTGACTTTC. The encoded protein is CASSPGTGPSGANVLTF.

This chain joins TRBV29-1 and TRBJ2-3; D uncertain. This CDR3 has 13 amino acids. Per germline, CDR1 SQVTM and CDR2 ANQGSEA. V was cut by 7 bases and J by 0 bases, with 11 bases left in between. The CDR3 loop reads CSADTGSTDTQYF. In DNA, the CDR3 is TGCAGCGCTGATACGGGTAGCACAGATACGCAGTATTTT.

The chain couples TRBV4-1 to TRBJ2-5, with a tentative D call TRBD2 (5 bases). The CDR3 sequence is 11 residues long. Germline V CDR1 and CDR2: MGHRA, YSYEKL. V was shortened by 8 bases and J by 5 bases, with 9 bases between the two germline ends. DNA of the CDR3: TGCGCCAGCGGGAGTCTGGAGACCCAGTACTTC. Translated, it gives CASGSLETQYF.

The rearrangement uses TRBV6-5 and TRBJ2-3; 8 nucleotides agree with TRBD2. The CDR3 extends over 15 amino acids. CDR1 and CDR2 (germline): MNHEY, SVGAGI. After removal of 7 bases from V and 3 bases from J, the junction contained 9 bases not matched to a gene. The CDR3 loop is CASKGTGGPTDTQYF. The CDR3, as DNA: TGTGCCAGCAAGGGGACGGGAGGGCCAACAGATACGCAGTATTTT.

V and J are TRBV5-1 and TRBJ2-7; TRBD1 agrees at 8 bases. V lost 5 bases and J lost 3; bases outside the gene matches: 4. This CDR3 has 13 residues. CDR1 is SGHRS, CDR2 YFSETQ, per germline. CDR3 region: CASRHDRGYEQYF. For the CDR3, the DNA is TGCGCCAGCAGACACGACAGGGGCTACGAGCAGTACTTC.

The chain recombines TRBV21-1 with TRBJ2-4; TRBD1, the table's D call, lacks a check against the DNA. TRBV21-1 is labeled a pseudogene. The CDR3 runs to 19 residues. The CDR3 region is CASSDYDRLHHVAKNIQYF. CDR3 DNA sequence: TGTGCCAGCAGCGACTATGACAGGCTTCATCATGTAGCCAAAAACATTCAGTACTTC.

This chain joins TRBV2 and TRBJ2-7; D is ambiguous. The germline V gene has CDR1 SNHLY and CDR2 FYNNEI. The CDR3 extends over 11 amino acids. V lost 8 bases and J lost 3, with 8 bases in between. CDR3 nucleotides: TGTGCCAGCGGGCCCCGCTACGAGCAGTACTTC. This translates into CASGPRYEQYF.

This clone appeared many times. This chain connects TRBV2 to TRBJ2-7; D is possibly TRBD2 (6 bases). The ends were cut back, 4 bases at V and 7 bases at J, with 14 bases in the middle. This CDR3 comprises 13 residues. In germline, CDR1 is SNHLY, CDR2 FYNNEI. CDR3 residues: CASSGLQGGEQYF. Here the CDR3 DNA reads TGTGCCAGCAGTGGCCTTCAAGGAGGGGAGCAGTACTTC.

The chain employs TRBV5-1 and TRBJ2-1, with 8 bases that match TRBD2. The CDR3 consists of 15 residues. The V and J ends lost 0 bases and 5 bases, in that order; junction bases with no gene match: 4. The germline gives CDR1 SGHRS, CDR2 YFSETQ. CDR3 region: CASSLGGGPDNEQFF. As DNA, the CDR3 is TGCGCCAGCAGCTTGGGCGGGGGGCCTGACAATGAGCAGTTCTTC.

The chain uses TRBV3-1 (or the pseudogene TRBV3-2) and TRBJ2-5, with 9 bases lining up with TRBD2. This CDR3 is 16 amino acids long. Germline trimming cut 0 bases from V and 3 bases from J; bases unmatched to any gene: 5. Germline V gene data show CDR1 as LGHDT and CDR2 as YNNKEL (reference sequence). CDR3 loop: CASSQDPSGTEETQYF. As DNA, the CDR3 is TGTGCCAGCAGCCAAGATCCTAGCGGGACTGAAGAGACCCAGTACTTC.

Of note for this clone: A junction boundary mismatches the germline segment, possibly from a read error. The chain recombines TRBV5-1 with TRBJ2-7, with 14 bases lining up with TRBD2. CDR1 and CDR2 (germline): SGHRS, YFSETQ. This CDR3 region has 15 residues. The CDR3 nucleotides are TGCGCCAGCAGCTTGGGATATGGGACTAGCGGGAGCCGAGACTTC. It yields the protein CASSLGYGTSGSRDF.

This clone was observed a single time. The J gene is TRBJ2-4, the V gene TRBV29-1; D is uncertain. This CDR3 spans 13 amino acids. V gave up 6 bases and J gave up 7 bases, with 16 bases separating them. Germline lookup yields CDR1 SQVTM and CDR2 ANQGSEA. For the CDR3, the DNA is TGCAGCGTCTTCTCGTTTTCTTCGAACATTCAGTACTTC. This codes for CSVFSFSSNIQYF.

V usage is TRBV21-1 and J usage is TRBJ1-6; the table calls TRBD1, which could not be checked here. TRBV21-1 is a pseudogene segment. The CDR3 is made up of 14 amino acids. The CDR3, as DNA: TGTGCCAGCAGCAGTCGGCAGGGGGATTCACCCCTCCACTTT. Protein: CASSSRQGDSPLHF.

This clone was seen only once. The CDR3, as DNA: TGTGCCAGCAGCCAAAACCCGGGACAGGGTACCTACGAGCAGTACTTC. It is translated as CASSQNPGQGTYEQYF. The V call is TRBV5-5, the J call TRBJ2-7; 9 bases line up with TRBD1. V trimming: 4 bases; J trimming: 2 bases; junction bases outside the gene matches: 10. The V gene's germline CDR1 is SGHKS and CDR2 YYEKEE (reference sequence). This CDR3 spans 16 amino acids.

The genes are TRBV6-5 and TRBJ2-6, with TRBD1 identical over 8 bases. Germline CDR1 MNHEY, CDR2 SVGAGI. The CDR3 sequence is 15 residues long. V was pared by 8 bases and J by 2 bases, with 5 bases of the junction left unmatched. Here the CDR3 DNA reads TGTGCCAGCGGCCAGGGGGCGACTGGGGCCAACGTCCTGACTTTC. It encodes CASGQGATGANVLTF.

CDR3 amino acids: CASSQRQSLYNEQFF. The CDR3 DNA reads TGTGCCAGCAGCCAGAGGCAGTCCCTGTACAATGAGCAGTTCTTC. The chain combines TRBV14 with TRBJ2-1, with D unclear. The CDR3 length is 15 residues. Germline V gene data show CDR1 as SGHDN and CDR2 as FVKESK. With 3 bases removed from V and 4 bases from J, the gap between germline ends came to 13 bases. Complete variable domain (other parts from reference TRBV14 and TRBJ2-1): EAGVTQFPSHSVIEKGQTVTLRCDPISGHDNLYWYRRVMGKEIKFLLHFVKESKQDESGMPNNRFLAERTGGTYSTLKVQPAELEDSGVYFCASSQRQSLYNEQFFGPGTRLTVL.

CDR3 sequence reads: CASSGQGSNQPQHF. The CDR3 coding sequence is TGTGCCAGCAGTGGACAGGGAAGCAATCAGCCCCAGCATTTT. The gene calls are TRBV6-6 and TRBJ1-5, with TRBD1 identical over 8 bases. Germline CDR1 reads MNHNY; CDR2 reads SVGAGI (reference sequence). This CDR3 contains 14 residues. V gave up 5 bases and J gave up 1 base; unmatched junction bases: 1.

The chain is built from TRBV5-1 and TRBJ2-5; TRBD2 agrees at 12 bases. The CDR3 length is 16 residues. CDR1 SGHRS and CDR2 YFSETQ come from the germline V gene. Germline trimming cut 0 bases from V and 5 bases from J; bases unmatched to any gene: 5. CDR3 DNA: TGCGCCAGCAGCTTGGATCTAGCGGGAGGGAGGGAGACCCAGTACTTC. Translated, it gives CASSLDLAGGRETQYF.

CDR3 in DNA: TGTGCCAGCAGTAACAGGGTTCCCTACGAGCAGTACTTC. It specifies CASSNRVPYEQYF. This chain uses TRBV28 with TRBJ2-7, with D maybe TRBD1 (6 bases). CDR1 and CDR2 (germline): MDHEN, SYDVKM. The CDR3 is 13 residues long. Trimming pared 5 bases from V and 2 bases from J, leaving 10 bases between.

The chain joins TRBV7-2 to TRBJ2-7; D perhaps matches TRBD1 (5 bases). CDR1 SGHTA and CDR2 FQGNSA come from the germline V gene. V lost 5 bases and J 5 bases, leaving 10 bases between the germline ends. The CDR3 sequence is 12 residues long. The CDR3 DNA reads TGTGCCAGCAGCCCAGGGTTCCACGAGCAGTACTTC. Amino acid sequence: CASSPGFHEQYF.

Only one count was recorded for this clone. The rearrangement links TRBV9 to TRBJ2-1; 10 bases map to TRBD2. Germline values: CDR1 SGDLS, CDR2 YYNGEE. J was trimmed by 3 bases and V by 3 bases; bases with no gene match: 9. CDR3 length equals 17 residues. The CDR3 DNA reads TGTGCCAGCAGCGAATCTAGCGGGAGCCGCCTCTACAATGAGCAGTTCTTC. Its protein is CASSESSGSRLYNEQFF.

The CDR3 sequence is CASSLGDTLAKNIQYF. Here the CDR3 DNA reads TGTGCCAGCAGCTTAGGGGACACGCTAGCCAAAAACATTCAGTACTTC. The chain recombines TRBV7-8 with TRBJ2-4; tentative D call: TRBD1 (6 bases). V was clipped by 1 base and J by 0 bases, with 10 bases between them. CDR1 and CDR2 from the germline V gene are SGHVS and FQNEAQ. The CDR3 extends over 16 amino acids.

The chain links TRBV18 to TRBJ2-7; 10 bases are a match to TRBD2. V lost 4 bases and J lost 4; bases outside the gene matches: 4. CDR3 length: 14 amino acids. CDR1 and CDR2 (germline): KGHSH, LQKENI. CDR3 nucleotide sequence: TGTGCCAGCTCACAGAGCGGGAGGGGGTACGAGCAGTACTTC. Its protein is CASSQSGRGYEQYF. Supplemented by reference TRBV18 and TRBJ2-7, the full variable domain reads NAGVMQNPRHLVRRRGQEARLRCSPMKGHSHVYWYRQLPEEGLKFMVYLQKENIIDESGMPKERFSAEFPKEGPSILRIQQVVRGDSAAYFCASSQSGRGYEQYFGPGTRLTVT.

The chain links TRBV7-2 to TRBJ2-1; TRBD2 aligns across 12 bases. The germline gives CDR1 SGHTA, CDR2 FQGNSA. There are 16 residues in the CDR3. The V gene end was trimmed by 4 bases and the J gene end by 7 bases; junction bases not matched to a gene: 8. The CDR3 nucleotides read TGTGCCAGCAGCTATCTTCTAGCGGGGGGGCGGAATGAGCAGTTCTTC. It specifies CASSYLLAGGRNEQFF.

The gene calls are TRBV6-1 and TRBJ1-5; D call uncertain. Germline V lookup: CDR1 MNHNS, CDR2 SASEGT. CDR3 length: 14 amino acids. The germline V and J ends were trimmed by 1 base and 5 bases, with 9 bases remaining between them. The CDR3 DNA reads TGTGCCAGCAGTGAAGTCGGGGAATATCAGCCCCAGCATTTT. It specifies CASSEVGEYQPQHF.

V usage is TRBV6-5 and J usage is TRBJ1-6, with 9 bases that match TRBD1. The CDR3 has 16 residues. The V segment lost 4 bases and the J segment 7 bases; nucleotides outside the gene matches: 8. Germline V gene data show CDR1 as MNHEY and CDR2 as SVGAGI. The CDR3 is CASSSSQGAKNSPLHF. CDR3 nucleotides: TGTGCCAGCAGTTCCTCACAGGGGGCGAAGAATTCACCCCTCCACTTT.

In this sample, this clone turned up a few times. This chain uses TRBV2 with TRBJ2-7; D call uncertain. CDR1 and CDR2 from the germline V gene are SNHLY and FYNNEI. Trimming cost V 2 bases and J 2 bases, with 4 bases left between them. The CDR3 length is 12 residues. CDR3 in amino acids: CASSEITYEQYF. The CDR3, as DNA: TGTGCCAGCAGTGAAATCACCTACGAGCAGTACTTC. Based on the CDR3 plus reference TRBV2 and TRBJ2-7, the full variable domain is EPEVTQTPSHQVTQMGQEVILRCVPISNHLYFYWYRQILGQKVEFLVSFYNNEISEKSEIFDDQFSVERPDGSNFTLKIRSTKLEDSAMYFCASSEITYEQYFGPGTRLTVT.

V and J are TRBV4-3 and TRBJ2-3; TRBD2 aligns across 7 bases. J was trimmed by 6 bases and V by 0 bases; bases with no gene match: 6. CDR3 length equals 15 residues. CDR1 is LGHNA, CDR2 YSLEER, per germline. CDR3 nucleotide sequence: TGCGCCAGCAGCCAAGATTGGGGGGGGAAGGATACGCAGTATTTT. Protein product: CASSQDWGGKDTQYF.

This sequence joins TRBV18 and TRBJ2-1; 10 nucleotides line up with TRBD2. Germline V lookup: CDR1 KGHSH, CDR2 LQKENI. The CDR3 sequence is 18 residues long. V gave up 3 bases and J gave up 4 bases; unmatched junction bases: 12. CDR3 coding DNA: TGTGCCAGCTCACCCCTCGCGAGATTAGCGGGGGGATACAATGAGCAGTTCTTC. It is translated as CASSPLARLAGGYNEQFF.